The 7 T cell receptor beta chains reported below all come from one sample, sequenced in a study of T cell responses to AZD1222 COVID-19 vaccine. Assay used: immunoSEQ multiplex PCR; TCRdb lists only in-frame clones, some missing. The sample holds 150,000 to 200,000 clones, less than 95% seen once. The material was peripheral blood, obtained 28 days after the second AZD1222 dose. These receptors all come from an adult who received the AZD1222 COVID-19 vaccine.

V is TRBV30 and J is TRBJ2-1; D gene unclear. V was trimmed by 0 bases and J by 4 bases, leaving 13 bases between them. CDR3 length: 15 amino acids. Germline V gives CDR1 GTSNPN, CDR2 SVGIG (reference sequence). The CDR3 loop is CAWSVLAPPYNEQFF. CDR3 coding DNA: TGTGCCTGGAGTGTATTAGCCCCCCCATACAATGAGCAGTTCTTC.

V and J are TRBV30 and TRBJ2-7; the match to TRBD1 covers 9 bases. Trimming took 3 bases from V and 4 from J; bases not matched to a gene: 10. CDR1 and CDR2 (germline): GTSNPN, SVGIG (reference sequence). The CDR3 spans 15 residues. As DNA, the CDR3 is TGTGCCTGGAGACGAAGCGGGACAGGGTGGTACGAGCAGTACTTC. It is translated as CAWRRSGTGWYEQYF. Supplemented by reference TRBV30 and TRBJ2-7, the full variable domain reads SQTIHQWPATLVQPVGSPLSLECTVEGTSNPNLYWYRQAAGRGLQLLFYSVGIGQISSEVPQNLSASRPQDRQFILSSKKLLLSDSGFYLCAWRRSGTGWYEQYFGPGTRLTVT.

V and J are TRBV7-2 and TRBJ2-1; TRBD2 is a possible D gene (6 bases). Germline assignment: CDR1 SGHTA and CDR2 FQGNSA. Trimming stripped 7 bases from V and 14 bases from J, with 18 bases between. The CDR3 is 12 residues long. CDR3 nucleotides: TGTGCCAGCACCGTGGGAGGAGCAAATAAGTTCTTC. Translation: CASTVGGANKFF.

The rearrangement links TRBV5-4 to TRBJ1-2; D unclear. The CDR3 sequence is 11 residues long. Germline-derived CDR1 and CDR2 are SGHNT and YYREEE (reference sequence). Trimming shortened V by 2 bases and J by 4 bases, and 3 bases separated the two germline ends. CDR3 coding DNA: TGTGCCAGCAGCTTCGGCTATGGCTACACCTTC. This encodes CASSFGYGYTF. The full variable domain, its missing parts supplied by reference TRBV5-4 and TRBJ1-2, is ETGVTQSPTHLIKTRGQQVTLRCSSQSGHNTVSWYQQALGQGPQFIFQYYREEENGRGNFPPRFSGLQFPNYSSELNVNALELDDSALYLCASSFGYGYTFGSGTRLTVV.

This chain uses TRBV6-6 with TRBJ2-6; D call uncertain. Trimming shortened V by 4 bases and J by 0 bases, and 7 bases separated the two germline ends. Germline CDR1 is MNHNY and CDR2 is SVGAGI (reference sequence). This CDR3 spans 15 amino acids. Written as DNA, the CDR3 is TGTGCCAGCAGTTCAGGTCCCTCTGGGGCCAACGTCCTGACTTTC. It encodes CASSSGPSGANVLTF.

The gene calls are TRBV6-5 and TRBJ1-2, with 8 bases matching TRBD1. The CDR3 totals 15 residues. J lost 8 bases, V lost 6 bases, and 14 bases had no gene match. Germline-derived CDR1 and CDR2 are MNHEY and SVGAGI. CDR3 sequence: CASSDRGQGHRGYTF. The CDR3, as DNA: TGTGCCAGCAGCGACCGAGGACAGGGTCACCGGGGCTACACCTTC.

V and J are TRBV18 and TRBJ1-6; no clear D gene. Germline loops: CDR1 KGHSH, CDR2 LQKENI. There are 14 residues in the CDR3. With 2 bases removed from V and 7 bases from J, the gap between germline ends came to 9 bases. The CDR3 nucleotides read TGTGCCAGCTCACCATATTCAGGAAATTCACCCCTCCACTTT. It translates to CASSPYSGNSPLHF.